The source of this T cell receptor (beta chain) is a study of cytomegalovirus exposure and HLA in healthy donors. The PCR was carried out with 60 Vbeta primers and 13 Jbeta primers. Methods used by the authors: An analysis performed later counted 75 million to 80 million unique TCR beta chains (roughly 10 million of them shared). The protocol was immunoSEQ multiplex PCR, while the TCRdb copy is restricted to in-frame clones and leaves out a portion. From that table come the V and J calls and clone size; the DNA was used to work out D and trimming. The sample comprises about 120,000 clones, approximately 75% of which are singletons, and less than 2% rests with the top ten. Study-level points and caveats: Donors were assumed by presence/absence analyses to have roughly uniform sequencing depth.

This clone has only one observation. The antigen remains unidentified. Germline loops: CDR1 ENHRY, CDR2 SYGVKD. This CDR3 contains 15 residues. Trimming at V came to 6 bases and at J to 2 bases, leaving 8 bases not matched to a gene. The chain recombines TRBV10-3 with TRBJ2-7; 9 nucleotides agree with TRBD2. The clonotype comes from a middle-aged man in good health and CMV-seronegative. The sequencing input was PBMCs. The CDR3 here is CAISPSSGAAYEQYF. CDR3 sequence (DNA): TGTGCCATCAGCCCCTCTAGCGGGGCCGCCTACGAGCAGTACTTC.